The clone carrying this T cell receptor (beta chain) appeared once. Antigen specificity is unknown. Amplification used 60 Vbeta primers and 13 Jbeta primers. Study processing details: Roughly 12 million shared chains were among some 80 million unique TCR beta chains counted in a later analysis. Profiling relied on immunoSEQ multiplex PCR, and the TCRdb table lists in-frame clones only, not all of them. The V and J calls and the clone size are those of that table, but D and trimming were determined from the DNA. The sample records more than 90,000 clones, approximately 71% being singletons. The sample is drawn from a study of cytomegalovirus exposure and HLA in healthy donors. About the research overall: Tens of millions of unique TCRs from HLA-typed donors were held in an early release of data. Study results and limitations: The authors listed 150 or so TCR beta chains as cytomegalovirus-associated. An Asian-associated ancestry cluster reportedly showed fewer N-insertions than the approximately 600-donor mean in a later analysis.

The CDR3 length is 15 residues. The V and J ends lost 6 bases and 3 bases, in that order; junction bases with no gene match: 9. Germline V lookup: CDR1 SGHRS, CDR2 YFSETQ. The sample taken for sequencing was PBMCs. The chain carries TRBV5-1 and TRBJ1-1, with 9 bases identical to TRBD1. The clonotype comes from a female donor in good health and CMV-seronegative. For the CDR3, the DNA is TGCGCCAGCATGCAGGGTAGGACAGGGGACACTGAAGCTTTCTTT. Translating gives CASMQGRTGDTEAFF.